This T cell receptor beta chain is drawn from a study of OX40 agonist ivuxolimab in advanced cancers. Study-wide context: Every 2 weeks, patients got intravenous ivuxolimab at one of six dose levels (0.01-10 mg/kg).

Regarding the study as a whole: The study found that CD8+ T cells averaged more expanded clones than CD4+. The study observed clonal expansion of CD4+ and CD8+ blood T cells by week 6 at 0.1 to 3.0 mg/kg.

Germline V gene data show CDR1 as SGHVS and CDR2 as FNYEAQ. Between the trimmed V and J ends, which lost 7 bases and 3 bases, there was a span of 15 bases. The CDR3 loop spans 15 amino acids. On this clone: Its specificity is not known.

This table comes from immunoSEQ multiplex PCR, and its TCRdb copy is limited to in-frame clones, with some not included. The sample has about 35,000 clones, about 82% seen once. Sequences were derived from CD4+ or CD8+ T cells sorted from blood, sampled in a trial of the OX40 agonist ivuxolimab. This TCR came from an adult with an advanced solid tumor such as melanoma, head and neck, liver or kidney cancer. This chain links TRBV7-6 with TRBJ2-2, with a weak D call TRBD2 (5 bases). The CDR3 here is CASMVGGSHTGELFF. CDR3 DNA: TGTGCCAGCATGGTGGGCGGGTCCCACACCGGGGAGCTGTTTTTT.